These 27 T cell receptor beta chains originate from one sample sequenced in a study of T cell responses to AZD1222 COVID-19 vaccine. Profiling relied on immunoSEQ multiplex PCR, and the TCRdb table lists in-frame clones only, not all of them. This table has roughly 170,000 clones, 90% to 95% appearing once. The sample was peripheral blood, taken on day 0 of AZD1222 vaccination. The receptors come from an adult in good health.

This chain's CDR3 is CASSPRTVRESQPQHF. The CDR3 DNA reads TGCGCCAGCAGCCCCCGGACAGTTAGGGAGAGTCAGCCCCAGCATTTT. The chain employs TRBV5-1 and TRBJ1-5; possibly TRBD1 for D (6 bases). The V end was cut by 4 bases, the J end by 6 bases, with 20 bases between. The CDR3 has 16 amino acids. In germline, CDR1 is SGHRS, CDR2 YFSETQ.

The V call is TRBV19, the J call TRBJ1-6; TRBD1 is a possible D gene (6 bases). The CDR3 covers 13 residues. Germline V gene data show CDR1 as LNHDA and CDR2 as SQIVND (reference sequence). V lost 3 bases and J 7 bases, leaving 7 bases between the germline ends. This CDR3 is CASSIQGNSPLHF. CDR3 sequence (DNA): TGTGCCAGTAGTATTCAGGGGAATTCACCCCTCCACTTT.

The CDR3 reads CASSLGGLGNTIYF. The CDR3 nucleotides read TGTGCCAGCAGCTTAGGGGGCTTGGGAAACACCATATATTTT. The chain has TRBV5-6 and TRBJ1-3; 7 positions agree with TRBD1. CDR1 and CDR2 (germline): SGHDT, YYEEEE. The CDR3 extends over 14 amino acids. V shed 2 bases, J shed 4 bases, and the junction held 3 bases outside the gene matches.

The chain recombines TRBV24-1 with TRBJ1-1, with D possibly TRBD1 on 5 matching bases. With 1 base removed from V and 5 bases from J, the gap between germline ends came to 7 bases. CDR1 is KGHDR and CDR2 is SFDVKD in the germline V gene. The CDR3 runs 13 residues. CDR3 sequence: CATSDFGGTEAFF. In DNA, the CDR3 is TGTGCCACCAGTGATTTTGGGGGTACTGAAGCTTTCTTT.

The rearrangement uses TRBV5-4 and TRBJ2-3; 7 nucleotides match TRBD1. After removal of 4 bases from V and 2 bases from J, the junction contained 7 bases not matched to a gene. There are 15 residues in the CDR3. Germline assignment: CDR1 SGHNT and CDR2 YYREEE (reference sequence). The CDR3 here is CASSVDRDHTDTQYF. CDR3 in DNA: TGTGCCAGCAGCGTAGACAGGGACCACACAGATACGCAGTATTTT.

The V gene is TRBV6-2 or TRBV6-3, the J gene TRBJ1-1; 7 nucleotides align to TRBD1. The germline gives CDR1 MNHEY, CDR2 SVGEGT. V trimming: 4 bases; J trimming: 0 bases; junction bases outside the gene matches: 2. The CDR3 sequence is 14 residues long. The CDR3 DNA sequence: TGTGCCAGCAGTTTTGGACAGGTGAACACTGAAGCTTTCTTT. Its protein product is CASSFGQVNTEAFF.

This clone was detected once. The chain recombines TRBV14 with TRBJ1-1; no reliable D call. The CDR3 is made up of 13 amino acids. V shed 3 bases and J shed 3 bases, with 8 bases lying between them. Germline V gene lookup returns CDR1 SGHDN and CDR2 FVKESK. The CDR3, as DNA: TGTGCCAGCAGCCAGGGCCTCGACACTGAAGCTTTCTTT. As protein: CASSQGLDTEAFF.

The V call is TRBV27, the J call TRBJ1-5; D remains ambiguous. Germline V gene lookup returns CDR1 MNHEY and CDR2 SMNVEV (reference sequence). Trimming stripped 2 bases from V and 2 bases from J, with 10 bases between. The CDR3 runs 15 residues. The chain's CDR3 is CASSLEAWGNQPQHF. The CDR3 nucleotides read TGTGCCAGCAGTTTAGAGGCATGGGGCAATCAGCCCCAGCATTTT.

This chain links TRBV19 with TRBJ1-3; D not resolved. This CDR3 is 15 amino acids long. Germline V lookup: CDR1 LNHDA, CDR2 SQIVND (reference sequence). The V end lost 7 bases, the J end lost 0 bases, and 13 bases lay between the germline ends. Here the CDR3 reads CASMRRPDSGNTIYF. The CDR3, as DNA: TGTGCCAGTATGAGGCGTCCTGACTCTGGAAACACCATATATTTT.

The CDR3 DNA sequence: TGTGCCAGCACCCTGAGCGGGGCTGCGAATCAGCCCCAGCATTTT. The encoded protein is CASTLSGAANQPQHF. This chain uses TRBV6-6 with TRBJ1-5; possible D gene TRBD1, 5 bases. The germline gives CDR1 MNHNY, CDR2 SVGAGI (reference sequence). CDR3 length: 15 amino acids. The V gene lost 7 bases and the J gene lost 4 bases, with 17 bases spanning the gap.

The chain has TRBV3-1 (or the pseudogene TRBV3-2) and TRBJ1-1; D is perhaps TRBD1 (6 bases). The V gene's germline CDR1 is LGHDT and CDR2 YNNKEL (reference sequence). V lost 3 bases to trimming and J lost 1 base, with 15 bases between them. The CDR3 is 16 residues long. CDR3: CASSQAWEGGNTEAFF. CDR3 DNA sequence: TGTGCCAGCAGCCAGGCCTGGGAGGGGGGGAACACTGAAGCTTTCTTT.

The V call is TRBV9, the J call TRBJ1-6; D gene unclear. Trimming left V 0 bases short and J 8 bases short, with 18 bases between. There are 17 residues in the CDR3. Per germline, CDR1 SGDLS and CDR2 YYNGEE. CDR3 sequence (DNA): TGTGCCAGCAGCGTAGCTTCGGACTCGGCTCGGTATTCACCCCTCCACTTT. Amino acids: CASSVASDSARYSPLHF.

V usage is TRBV7-2 and J usage is TRBJ1-4, with 8 bases aligning to TRBD1. V gave up 4 bases and J gave up 7 bases; unmatched junction bases: 11. The germline CDR1 and CDR2 sequences are SGHTA and FQGNSA. The CDR3 is 16 residues long. The CDR3 coding sequence is TGTGCCAGCAGCTCTAGGACACAGGGGGTGGGTGAAAAACTGTTTTTT. Its protein product is CASSSRTQGVGEKLFF.

The genes are TRBV3-1 (or the pseudogene TRBV3-2) and TRBJ1-3; possibly TRBD1 for D (5 bases). The CDR3 loop spans 20 amino acids. V was clipped by 0 bases and J by 0 bases, with 21 bases between them. Germline CDR1 LGHDT, CDR2 YNNKEL (reference sequence). The CDR3 is CASSQDSPSGQVASGNTIYF. The CDR3 DNA sequence: TGTGCCAGCAGCCAAGATTCCCCCTCGGGGCAGGTCGCCTCTGGAAACACCATATATTTT.

The chain has TRBV4-1 and TRBJ1-1; unclear D gene. In germline, CDR1 is MGHRA, CDR2 YSYEKL. The CDR3 loop spans 17 amino acids. The V gene lost 2 bases and the J gene lost 0 bases, with 16 bases spanning the gap. CDR3 DNA sequence: TGCGCCAGCAGCCAAACCCCTCAGGAGGGCGTGAACACTGAAGCTTTCTTT. This translates into CASSQTPQEGVNTEAFF.

V is TRBV5-4 and J is TRBJ1-3; no reliable D call. Germline CDR1 is SGHNT and CDR2 is YYREEE (reference sequence). This CDR3 is 16 amino acids long. Between the trimmed V and J ends, which lost 1 base and 2 bases, there was a span of 13 bases. Written as DNA, the CDR3 is TGTGCCAGCAGCTTGAATGGGGTGGCAGCTGGAAACACCATATATTTT. Translation: CASSLNGVAAGNTIYF. The full variable domain, completed using reference TRBV5-4 and TRBJ1-3, is ETGVTQSPTHLIKTRGQQVTLRCSSQSGHNTVSWYQQALGQGPQFIFQYYREEENGRGNFPPRFSGLQFPNYSSELNVNALELDDSALYLCASSLNGVAAGNTIYFGEGSWLTVV.

This rearrangement joins TRBV12-5 to TRBJ1-2; the D gene is possibly TRBD1 (5 bases). The V and J ends lost 1 base and 8 bases respectively, with 14 bases between them. The CDR3 is 14 residues long. Germline-derived CDR1 and CDR2 are LGHNT and FRNRAP. The CDR3 nucleotides read TGTGCTAGTGGTTTGGGACAGAACCTCTGGGGCTACACCTTC. It is translated as CASGLGQNLWGYTF.

This clone appeared a single time. This chain uses TRBV29-1 with TRBJ1-1, with 8 bases aligning to TRBD1. Germline CDR1 reads SQVTM; CDR2 reads ANQGSEA. This CDR3 contains 12 residues. The ends lost 7 bases at V and 4 bases at J; junction bases unmatched: 5. CDR3 nucleotides: TGCAGCGGGCGGGGGACAGGCACTGAAGCTTTCTTT. It specifies CSGRGTGTEAFF.

In the case of this clone: Distinct nucleotide sequences in the sample also encode this CDR3. The V and J genes are TRBV9 and TRBJ2-3; D gene uncertain. From germline, CDR1 is SGDLS and CDR2 YYNGEE. The CDR3 totals 15 residues. V lost 0 bases, J lost 1 base, and 9 bases lay in between. The CDR3 DNA follows: TGTGCCAGCAGCGTAGTCGGCACAGGCACAGATACGCAGTATTTT. Its protein is CASSVVGTGTDTQYF.

The chain carries TRBV30 and TRBJ1-4; the D gene is possibly TRBD1 (5 bases). Germline lookup yields CDR1 GTSNPN and CDR2 SVGIG (reference sequence). Trimming removed 7 bases from V and 10 bases from J, with 19 bases in between. This CDR3 contains 13 residues. The CDR3 DNA reads TGTGCCTTTTCACCGGGACCTCCAGGAAAACTGTTTTTT. Encoded protein: CAFSPGPPGKLFF.

Remarks on this clone: The same CDR3 arises from other DNA sequences in this sample as well. This rearrangement joins TRBV19 to TRBJ1-4; 11 bases map to TRBD1. This CDR3 region has 15 residues. CDR1 LNHDA and CDR2 SQIVND come from the germline V gene (reference sequence). Germline trimming cut 8 bases from V and 0 bases from J; bases unmatched to any gene: 2. The CDR3 sequence: CASRDRGATNEKLFF. CDR3 in DNA: TGTGCCAGTCGGGACAGGGGGGCAACTAATGAAAAACTGTTTTTT.

This chain uses TRBV7-6 with TRBJ1-2; 9 nucleotides match TRBD1. This CDR3 region has 15 residues. Germline CDR1 SGHVS, CDR2 FNYEAQ. Unmatched junction bases numbered 7, after V lost 0 bases and J lost 8 bases. CDR3 in DNA: TGTGCCAGCAGCTTAGCCTACGGGACAGGGCAAGGCTACACCTTC. Protein product: CASSLAYGTGQGYTF.

The rearrangement joins TRBV5-1 to TRBJ2-3; a possible D gene is TRBD2 (6 bases). Trimming took off 4 bases at V and 1 base at J, with 13 bases between the two ends. The germline V gene has CDR1 SGHRS and CDR2 YFSETQ. This CDR3 contains 15 residues. The CDR3 DNA follows: TGCGCCAGCAGCCCGGGGGTGTGGGGCACAGATACGCAGTATTTT. Its protein is CASSPGVWGTDTQYF.

The chain employs TRBV15 and TRBJ2-7; D is unclear. The V end lost 3 bases, the J end lost 6 bases, and 9 bases lay between the germline ends. CDR1 LNHNV and CDR2 YYDKDF come from the germline V gene (reference sequence). The CDR3 is 12 residues long. CDR3 amino acids: CATSRPRGEQYF. The CDR3 bases are TGTGCCACCAGCAGGCCCCGCGGCGAGCAGTACTTC.

This clone appeared a single time. At the DNA level, this CDR3 is encoded by other sequences in the same sample as well. V is TRBV27 and J is TRBJ1-1, with D perhaps matching TRBD1 (6 bases). This CDR3 comprises 14 residues. The germline CDR1 and CDR2 sequences are MNHEY and SMNVEV (reference sequence). Trimming cost V 3 bases and J 5 bases, with 13 bases left between them. CDR3 bases: TGTGCCAGCAGTTTCCTGGGGGCGCGGACTGAAGCTTTCTTT. Its protein is CASSFLGARTEAFF.

This sequence joins TRBV4-3 and TRBJ1-2, with no clear D. The CDR3 is 16 amino acids. Per the germline V gene, CDR1 is LGHNA and CDR2 is YSLEER. Trimming shortened V by 3 bases and J by 2 bases, and 16 bases separated the two germline ends. The DNA of the CDR3 is TGCGCCAGCAGCCATGGGATTGAAGTCAGAAACTATGGCTACACCTTC. Its translation: CASSHGIEVRNYGYTF.

The V gene is TRBV18, the J gene TRBJ1-2; no firm D call. The CDR3 is 15 residues long. Germline V CDR1 and CDR2: KGHSH, LQKENI. The V end was cut by 2 bases, the J end by 4 bases, with 14 bases between. The CDR3 region is CASSPFQTSIYGYTF. In nucleotides, the CDR3 is TGTGCCAGCTCACCATTCCAGACTTCTATCTATGGCTACACCTTC.